One and the same sample provided the 26 T cell receptor beta chains below, sequenced in a study of blood T cell repertoires in COVID-19. TCRdb's table, derived via immunoSEQ multiplex PCR, lists solely in-frame clones and lacks some. The repertoire holds 250,000 to 300,000 clones, over 75% seen once, with around 10% in the top ten. Sequenced: peripheral blood. These receptors were collected from an older woman with acute or convalescent COVID-19.

The CDR3 region is CASSVGLAGEQYF. The CDR3 DNA reads as TGTGCCAGCAGTGTGGGACTAGCGGGGGAGCAGTACTTC. This chain joins TRBV2 and TRBJ2-7; the match to TRBD2 covers 13 bases. The CDR3 has 13 residues. V trimming: 4 bases; J trimming: 7 bases; junction bases outside the gene matches: 1. CDR1 SNHLY and CDR2 FYNNEI come from the germline V gene. Full variable domain (remainder filled in from reference TRBV2 and TRBJ2-7): EPEVTQTPSHQVTQMGQEVILRCVPISNHLYFYWYRQILGQKVEFLVSFYNNEISEKSEIFDDQFSVERPDGSNFTLKIRSTKLEDSAMYFCASSVGLAGEQYFGPGTRLTVT.

This clone was counted a single time. The CDR3 nucleotides read TGTGCCAGCAGCTTGGGTAAGGGAGCGCAGTTCTTC. Its translation is CASSLGKGAQFF. V usage is TRBV11-2 and J usage is TRBJ2-1, with D maybe TRBD2 (5 bases). From germline, CDR1 is SGHAT and CDR2 FQNNGV. The V gene lost 3 bases and the J gene lost 12 bases, with 12 bases spanning the gap. The CDR3 loop spans 12 amino acids.

V and J are TRBV2 and TRBJ1-5, with D unresolved. This CDR3 has 15 amino acids. V gave up 6 bases and J gave up 6 bases, with 18 bases separating them. Germline V gene data show CDR1 as SNHLY and CDR2 as FYNNEI. The CDR3 sequence: CASSPRTAGSQPQHF. For the CDR3, the DNA is TGTGCCAGCAGCCCCAGGACGGCGGGGAGTCAGCCCCAGCATTTT.

As to this clone: A much larger clone sits a single nucleotide away, making a read error possible. The gene calls are TRBV6-4 and TRBJ1-2, with D tentatively TRBD1 (6 bases). Trimming stripped 5 bases from V and 2 bases from J, with 6 bases between. The CDR3 contains 12 residues. Germline CDR1 MRHNA, CDR2 SNTAGT. The CDR3 is CASSQGNYGYTF. The CDR3 region has the DNA TGTGCCAGCAGTCAGGGGAACTATGGCTACACCTTC.

V gene TRBV4-1 combines with J gene TRBJ1-4, with D tentatively TRBD1 (5 bases). V was cut by 0 bases and J by 10 bases, with 18 bases left in between. CDR3 length equals 16 residues. CDR1 and CDR2 (germline): MGHRA, YSYEKL. CDR3 bases: TGCGCCAGCAGCCAAGAAGTCGGAGGGCGGGGGTTAAAACTGTTTTTT. It codes for CASSQEVGGRGLKLFF.

This clone was recorded a few times. CDR3 loop: CASSPHPGQEQETQYF. CDR3 coding DNA: TGCGCCAGCAGCCCTCACCCGGGACAGGAGCAAGAGACCCAGTACTTC. The genes are TRBV4-1 and TRBJ2-5; 8 bases align to TRBD1. V dropped 4 bases and J dropped 2; count of bases not matched to a gene: 9. From germline, CDR1 is MGHRA and CDR2 YSYEKL. CDR3 length: 16 residues.

The rearrangement uses TRBV6-5 and TRBJ1-2; D not certain. The V and J ends lost 0 bases and 3 bases respectively, with 14 bases between them. From germline, CDR1 is MNHEY and CDR2 SVGAGI. CDR3 length equals 16 residues. CDR3 amino acids: CASSYSRGSRDYGYTF. For the CDR3, the DNA is TGTGCCAGCAGTTACTCGCGAGGGAGCCGAGACTATGGCTACACCTTC.

V usage is TRBV2 and J usage is TRBJ2-7; 7 positions match TRBD1. Unmatched junction bases numbered 7, after V lost 6 bases and J lost 5 bases. Per the germline V gene, CDR1 is SNHLY and CDR2 is FYNNEI. This CDR3 has 13 residues. The CDR3 bases are TGTGCCAGCAGCCTGACAGGGACCCACGAGCAGTACTTC. Its translation: CASSLTGTHEQYF. The variable domain in full, completed from reference TRBV2 and TRBJ2-7, reads EPEVTQTPSHQVTQMGQEVILRCVPISNHLYFYWYRQILGQKVEFLVSFYNNEISEKSEIFDDQFSVERPDGSNFTLKIRSTKLEDSAMYFCASSLTGTHEQYFGPGTRLTVT.

The V gene is TRBV11-2, the J gene TRBJ1-1; D is ambiguous. CDR3 length equals 13 residues. V was clipped by 3 bases and J by 4 bases, with 9 bases between them. Germline-derived CDR1 and CDR2 are SGHAT and FQNNGV. The CDR3 DNA is TGTGCCAGCAGCTTCCAAGAGCTCACTGAAGCTTTCTTT. It translates to CASSFQELTEAFF.

V and J are TRBV6-5 and TRBJ1-2; D is unclear. V lost 0 bases, J lost 8 bases, and 10 bases lay in between. This CDR3 contains 13 residues. Germline V gives CDR1 MNHEY, CDR2 SVGAGI. The CDR3, as DNA: TGTGCCAGCAGTTACTCCGGGGAGGACGGCTACACCTTC. Amino acids: CASSYSGEDGYTF.

The V call is TRBV18, the J call TRBJ2-5, with D perhaps TRBD1 (6 bases). This CDR3 has 16 amino acids. Trimming left V 3 bases short and J 1 base short, with 15 bases between. Looked up from germline, CDR1 is KGHSH and CDR2 is LQKENI. In DNA form, the CDR3 reads TGTGCCAGCTCACCGGGGACATTCCCGGTCCAAGAGACCCAGTACTTC. It codes for CASSPGTFPVQETQYF.

V is TRBV5-4 and J is TRBJ2-3; D unclear. Germline-derived CDR1 and CDR2 are SGHNT and YYREEE (reference sequence). The length of the CDR3 is 13 residues. V lost 4 bases and J 0 bases, leaving 6 bases between the germline ends. CDR3 coding DNA: TGTGCCAGCAGCCTCACTAGCACAGATACGCAGTATTTT. This gives the protein CASSLTSTDTQYF.

The chain combines TRBV2 with TRBJ1-1, with TRBD1 matching over 10 bases. CDR3 length: 20 amino acids. Germline CDR1 is SNHLY and CDR2 is FYNNEI. J gave up 1 base and V 0 bases, and 14 bases lay outside the gene matches. CDR3: CASSEARFGLGQGSNTEAFF. In DNA form, the CDR3 reads TGTGCCAGCAGTGAAGCGCGCTTTGGGTTGGGACAGGGGTCGAACACTGAAGCTTTCTTT.

The V call is TRBV12-3 or TRBV12-4, the J call TRBJ2-7, with D tentatively TRBD2 (5 bases). Trimming took off 5 bases at V and 6 bases at J, with 14 bases between the two ends. CDR3 length: 13 amino acids. CDR3 in DNA: TGTGCCAGCAGTCCCGGAGGAGGCGGCGAGCAGTACTTC. Its translation is CASSPGGGGEQYF.

The chain joins TRBV5-1 to TRBJ2-4, with 10 positions matching TRBD2. The CDR3 runs to 15 residues. V gave up 5 bases and J gave up 8 bases; unmatched junction bases: 10. CDR1 and CDR2 from the germline V gene are SGHRS and YFSETQ. CDR3 DNA sequence: TGCGCCAGCAGAAGAGGACTAGCGGCTGTAGACATTCAGTACTTC. It specifies CASRRGLAAVDIQYF. The full variable domain, rest sourced from reference TRBV5-1 and TRBJ2-4, is KAGVTQTPRYLIKTRGQQVTLSCSPISGHRSVSWYQQTPGQGLQFLFEYFSETQRNKGNFPGRFSGRQFSNSRSEMNVSTLELGDSALYLCASRRGLAAVDIQYFGAGTRLSVL.

This chain joins TRBV19 and TRBJ1-2; the D is unclear. The CDR3 consists of 12 residues. Germline V gene sequence: CDR1 LNHDA, CDR2 SQIVND (reference sequence). V was pared by 7 bases and J by 4 bases, with 10 bases between. The CDR3, as DNA: TGTGCCAGTACTAAGGGAGTCTATGGCTACACCTTC. This gives the protein CASTKGVYGYTF. The full variable domain, rest sourced from reference TRBV19 and TRBJ1-2, is DGGITQSPKYLFRKEGQNVTLSCEQNLNHDAMYWYRQDPGQGLRLIYYSQIVNDFQKGDIAEGYSVSREKKESFPLTVTSAQKNPTAFYLCASTKGVYGYTFGSGTRLTVV.

The chain links TRBV2 to TRBJ1-4; TRBD1 might be the D (5 bases). The CDR3 contains 15 residues. Looked up from germline, CDR1 is SNHLY and CDR2 is FYNNEI. V lost 6 bases to trimming and J lost 0 bases, with 11 bases between them. The CDR3 DNA follows: TGTGCCAGCAGGGGGACTGGGGCAACTAATGAAAAACTGTTTTTT. This sequence encodes CASRGTGATNEKLFF.

V and J are TRBV3-1 (or the pseudogene TRBV3-2) and TRBJ2-7; a weak D match, TRBD2 (7 bases). This CDR3 has 14 residues. Deletions cut 1 base from V and 12 bases from J, with 19 bases between. Germline V gene data show CDR1 as LGHDT and CDR2 as YNNKEL (reference sequence). The CDR3 is CASSQGGGLHRPYF. The CDR3 DNA reads TGTGCCAGCAGCCAAGGGGGGGGCCTACATCGGCCGTACTTC.

Only a few counts were recorded for this clone. The rearrangement uses TRBV18 and TRBJ1-6; D remains ambiguous. With 1 base removed from V and 10 bases from J, the gap between germline ends came to 11 bases. The CDR3 length is 14 residues. Germline V gene lookup returns CDR1 KGHSH and CDR2 LQKENI. The CDR3 here is CASSPLQVDSPLHF. The CDR3 coding sequence is TGTGCCAGCTCACCACTCCAGGTAGACTCACCCCTCCACTTT.

The chain combines TRBV3-1 (or the pseudogene TRBV3-2) with TRBJ2-1; perhaps TRBD2 as D (6 bases). Germline-derived CDR1 and CDR2 are LGHDT and YNNKEL (reference sequence). The CDR3 has 14 amino acids. V lost 4 bases to trimming and J lost 7 bases, with 14 bases between them. CDR3: CASSPLGGRNEQFF. CDR3 in DNA: TGTGCCAGCAGCCCCCTCGGGGGAAGAAATGAGCAGTTCTTC.

The chain combines TRBV23-1 with TRBJ1-6; 7 positions agree with TRBD1. TRBV23-1 is annotated as an ORF whose role is uncertain. The CDR3 is 14 residues long. Germline trimming cut 10 bases from V and 3 bases from J; bases unmatched to any gene: 6. CDR3 protein: CATPGGRYNSPLHF. Here the CDR3 DNA reads TGCGCCACCCCAGGGGGACGCTATAATTCACCCCTCCACTTT.

The chain uses TRBV5-6 and TRBJ1-4; 8 bases are shared with TRBD1. V lost 2 bases and J lost 7; bases outside the gene matches: 10. The CDR3 has 16 residues. From germline, CDR1 is SGHDT and CDR2 YYEEEE. The DNA for the CDR3 is TGTGCCAGCAGCTTCAGGGGGCAAGGCGTGACTGAAAAACTGTTTTTT. This sequence encodes CASSFRGQGVTEKLFF.

The rearrangement links TRBV6-5 to TRBJ2-1; TRBD2 matches at 10 bases. This CDR3 has 14 amino acids. The V and J ends lost 7 bases and 6 bases, in that order; junction bases with no gene match: 6. Per germline, CDR1 MNHEY and CDR2 SVGAGI. Written as DNA, the CDR3 is TGTGCCAGCACCTCAACTAGCGGGGTCAATGAGCAGTTCTTC. Its protein is CASTSTSGVNEQFF.

The CDR3 region has the DNA TGTGCCAGCAGCTTAGCCGGGGTCCGATACGAGCAGTACTTC. Translated, it gives CASSLAGVRYEQYF. The J gene is TRBJ2-7, the V gene TRBV7-9, with a weak D call TRBD2 (5 bases). V was pared by 0 bases and J by 4 bases, with 10 bases between. The CDR3 covers 14 residues. Germline-derived CDR1 and CDR2 are SEHNR and FQNEAQ (reference sequence).

This chain uses TRBV5-1 with TRBJ2-7; D is ambiguous. The germline V gene has CDR1 SGHRS and CDR2 YFSETQ. CDR3 length: 13 residues. With 0 bases removed from V and 3 bases from J, the gap between germline ends came to 7 bases. CDR3 sequence: CASSLAYGYEQYF. The CDR3 coding sequence is TGCGCCAGCAGCTTGGCCTATGGCTACGAGCAGTACTTC.

The chain combines TRBV11-2 with TRBJ1-1; no definite D call. The CDR3 totals 12 residues. V dropped 5 bases and J dropped 6 bases, with 10 bases sitting between them. The germline V gene has CDR1 SGHAT and CDR2 FQNNGV. DNA of the CDR3: TGTGCCAGCAGCCCTCCGTTCTCTGAAGCTTTCTTT. Protein: CASSPPFSEAFF.